This T cell receptor beta chain originates from a study of cytomegalovirus exposure and HLA in healthy donors. General study results and limits: Reportedly, HLA-A and HLA-B alleles of most subjects were accurately predicted from TCR beta.

This clone was seen more than once but under ten times. Its antigen is not identified. At one of its ends the junction is not consistent with the germline gene, which may arise from a read error. The CDR3 spans 14 residues. Germline V gene data show CDR1 as SSHAT and CDR2 as FNYEAQ (reference sequence). The PCR was carried out with 60 Vbeta primers and 13 Jbeta primers. Data came from immunoSEQ multiplex PCR; TCRdb stores just in-frame clones and leaves some out. The sample lists more than 95,000 clones; roughly a tenth were seen once. The source material was PBMCs. This TCR derives from a woman between 18 and 30 years old in good health and CMV-seropositive. The chain employs TRBV7-7 and TRBJ2-5; 10 nucleotides match TRBD1. The DNA for the CDR3 is TGTGCTAGCAGCGCAGACAGGGGGCGTGAGACCCAGTACTTC. It yields the protein CASSADRGRETQYF.